These 13 T cell receptor beta chains were sequenced from one sample in a study of CD4 T cells in relation to SARS-CoV-2 and coronaviruses. Some clones are missing from TCRdb's copy, which holds only in-frame ones; the method was immunoSEQ multiplex PCR. Of tens of thousands of clones listed, over 90% are singletons. CD4+ T cells from unexposed donors were obtained before the COVID-19 pandemic (2011-2018). Sequencing input: naive CD4+ T cells from PBMCs. The sample's subset: naive CD4+ T cells isolated by negative enrichment. These receptors were taken from a human donor in good health.

V usage is TRBV18 and J usage is TRBJ1-4; tentative D call: TRBD1 (5 bases). The V gene's germline CDR1 is KGHSH and CDR2 LQKENI. V shed 3 bases and J shed 5 bases, with 13 bases lying between them. CDR3 size: 15 residues. The CDR3, as DNA: TGTGCCAGCTCACCCCAGCATGGGGGGAATGAAAAACTGTTTTTT. It codes for CASSPQHGGNEKLFF.

The chain is built from TRBV5-1 and TRBJ2-3; D might be TRBD1 (6 bases). The V and J ends lost 2 bases and 5 bases respectively, with 12 bases between them. The germline V gene encodes CDR1 SGHRS and CDR2 YFSETQ. The CDR3 is 14 residues long. In DNA, the CDR3 is TGCGCCAGCAGCTTCCAGCAGGGGAGAGATACGCAGTATTTT. This codes for CASSFQQGRDTQYF.

The V and J genes are TRBV28 and TRBJ1-5; 9 bases map to TRBD1. There are 16 residues in the CDR3. CDR1 is MDHEN and CDR2 is SYDVKM in the germline V gene. Germline trimming cut 4 bases from V and 5 bases from J; bases unmatched to any gene: 9. CDR3 in amino acids: CASSSYRTGEHQPQHF. The CDR3 DNA reads TGTGCCAGCAGTTCTTATAGGACAGGGGAACATCAGCCCCAGCATTTT.

This clone was observed a single time. The V and J genes are TRBV12-3 or TRBV12-4 and TRBJ1-5; D gene unclear. V was trimmed by 3 bases and J by 15 bases, leaving 15 bases between them. The CDR3 has 12 amino acids. The CDR3: CASSFGFTSPHF. The CDR3 nucleotides are TGTGCCAGCAGTTTCGGGTTCACCTCTCCGCATTTT.

The gene calls are TRBV29-1 and TRBJ1-5; TRBD1 is a possible D gene (6 bases). Germline lookup yields CDR1 SQVTM and CDR2 ANQGSEA. The CDR3 contains 13 residues. The V end was cut by 6 bases, the J end by 3 bases, with 12 bases between. The CDR3 reads CSVRQDANQPQHF. CDR3 sequence (DNA): TGCAGCGTCAGACAGGACGCCAATCAGCCCCAGCATTTT.

This clone appeared a few times. The gene calls are TRBV7-9 and TRBJ1-1, with D hard to call. The germline V gene has CDR1 SEHNR and CDR2 FQNEAQ (reference sequence). The CDR3 length is 11 residues. The germline V and J ends were trimmed by 8 bases and 0 bases, with 4 bases remaining between them. The chain's CDR3 is CASQVNTEAFF. The CDR3 coding sequence is TGTGCCAGCCAAGTGAACACTGAAGCTTTCTTT.

The chain links TRBV28 to TRBJ1-6; unclear D gene. V was clipped by 3 bases and J by 6 bases, with 9 bases between them. Germline V gene sequence: CDR1 MDHEN, CDR2 SYDVKM. The CDR3 spans 14 residues. CDR3 coding DNA: TGTGCCAGCAGTTTGCGTGATTTTAATTCACCCCTCCACTTT. This gives the protein CASSLRDFNSPLHF. Full variable domain (missing parts from reference TRBV28 and TRBJ1-6): DVKVTQSSRYLVKRTGEKVFLECVQDMDHENMFWYRQDPGLGLRLIYFSYDVKMKEKGDIPEGYSVSREKKERFSLILESASTNQTSMYLCASSLRDFNSPLHFGNGTRLTVT.

This clone has a single count. The chain joins TRBV19 to TRBJ1-5; D gene unclear. The V gene lost 0 bases and the J gene lost 6 bases, with 6 bases spanning the gap. The CDR3 runs 13 residues. The germline gives CDR1 LNHDA, CDR2 SQIVND (reference sequence). CDR3 region: CASSIDRVQPQHF. The CDR3, as DNA: TGTGCCAGTAGTATAGATAGGGTTCAGCCCCAGCATTTT.

This clone has only one observation. In nucleotides, the CDR3 is TGTGCCAGCAAAGCCCCCGGTACGCAGTATTTT. Translating it yields CASKAPGTQYF. The V gene is TRBV6-5, the J gene TRBJ2-3; no clear D gene. CDR3 length: 11 residues. Germline V gene sequence: CDR1 MNHEY, CDR2 SVGAGI. Trimming removed 7 bases at V and 8 bases at J, with 10 bases between.

The J gene is TRBJ1-6, the V gene TRBV3-1 (or the pseudogene TRBV3-2), with a weak D call TRBD1 (5 bases). Germline CDR1 LGHDT, CDR2 YNNKEL (reference sequence). Trimming cost V 7 bases and J 9 bases, with 10 bases left between them. This CDR3 is 12 amino acids long. CDR3 nucleotides: TGTGCCAGCACTCTGCAGGGTTCACCCCTCCACTTT. As protein: CASTLQGSPLHF.

J is TRBJ2-5 and V is TRBV10-3, with TRBD1 matching over 8 bases. The germline V gene has CDR1 ENHRY and CDR2 SYGVKD. This CDR3 region has 14 residues. Trimming took 6 bases from V and 4 from J; bases not matched to a gene: 7. In DNA, the CDR3 is TGTGCCATCAGAGAGGACAGGGATGTAGAGACCCAGTACTTC. Its translation is CAIREDRDVETQYF.

This chain connects TRBV20-1 to TRBJ1-2; D gene unclear. This CDR3 region has 11 residues. V was shortened by 0 bases and J by 13 bases, with 12 bases between the two germline ends. Germline assignment: CDR1 DFQATT and CDR2 SNEGSKA (reference sequence). In nucleotides, the CDR3 is TGCAGTGCTAGAGAGGGGTTCTCGTTCACCTTC. Translation gives CSAREGFSFTF.

The chain combines TRBV11-3 with TRBJ2-2; D is perhaps TRBD1 (6 bases). The CDR3 is 15 residues long. The V end lost 4 bases, the J end lost 7 bases, and 16 bases lay between the germline ends. CDR1 is SGHNT, CDR2 YENEEA, per germline. The CDR3 protein is CASSSRTERNGELFF. CDR3 DNA: TGTGCCAGCAGCTCCAGGACAGAGAGGAACGGGGAGCTGTTTTTT.